This TCR beta chain was found in a study of T cell repertoires in cytomegalovirus infection. The study's findings and limits: CMV-specific TCR beta clonotypes restricted by HLA-C dominated the ex vivo response.

With 10 bases removed from V and 0 bases from J, the gap between germline ends came to 10 bases. CDR3 size: 13 residues. CDR1 and CDR2 from the germline V gene are ENHRY and SYGVKD. A remark on this clonotype: The antigen is unknown.

TCRdb redid the calling of the reads with MiXCR, one entry per CDR3 protein. The data contain 250,000 to 400,000 distinct CDR3 sequences, 20% to 25% of them singletons. The sequencing here drew on cultured PBMCs, taken from culture after CMV antigen stimulation. This chain joins TRBV10-3 and TRBJ1-5; D is unresolved. The source is a human donor in good health (CMV status not recorded). Some clones in this sample may be carry-over from other donors' samples. The CDR3 sequence is CATGIGSNQPQHF. CDR3 nucleotide sequence: TGTGCCACAGGAATTGGTAGCAATCAGCCCCAGCATTTT.